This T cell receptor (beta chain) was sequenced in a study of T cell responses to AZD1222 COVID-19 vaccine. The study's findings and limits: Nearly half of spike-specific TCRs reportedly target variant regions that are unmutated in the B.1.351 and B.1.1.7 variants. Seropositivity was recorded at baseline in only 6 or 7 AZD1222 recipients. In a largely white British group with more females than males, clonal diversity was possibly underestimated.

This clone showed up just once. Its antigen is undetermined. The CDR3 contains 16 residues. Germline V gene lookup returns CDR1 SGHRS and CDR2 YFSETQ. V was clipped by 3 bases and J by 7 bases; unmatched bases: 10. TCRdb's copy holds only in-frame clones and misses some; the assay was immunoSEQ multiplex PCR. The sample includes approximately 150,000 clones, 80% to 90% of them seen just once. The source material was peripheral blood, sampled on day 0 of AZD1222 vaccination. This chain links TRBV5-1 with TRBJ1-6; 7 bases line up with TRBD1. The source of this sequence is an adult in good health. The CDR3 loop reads CASSWDLDRNNSPLHF. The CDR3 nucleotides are TGCGCCAGCAGCTGGGACCTGGACAGGAACAATTCACCCCTCCACTTT.